The TCR beta chain described here comes from a study of CD8 T cells in Susac syndrome (dated by TCRdb to between 2017 and 2020). About the investigation overall: Repertoire sequencing was used to test whether CD8+ T cell activation and differentiation in Susac syndrome was antigen driven. What the study reported, not specific to this receptor: The number of individuals in the TCR sequencing and HLA analysis was acknowledged as relatively small.

RNA was extracted with the RNeasy kit and 0.5 to 1 ug was reverse transcribed using random hexamers. TCR beta CDR3 regions were amplified with the immunoSEQ multiplex PCR assay covering 54 Vbeta and 13 Jbeta segments. Bias from PCR amplification was corrected by using a synthetic template baseline for primer optimization and for computational correction. Regarding the original processing steps: Reads were annotated to V, D and J genes per IMGT and analyzed with immunoSEQ Analyzer, keeping only productive sequences. Clonality was calculated as one minus the Shannon entropy normalized by log2 of the number of productive unique sequences. For each patient and control, public and private clones were evaluated among the 100 most prevalent clones. Clones were defined as Susac-specific when absent from the healthy and MS cohorts, from about 1,100 published viral clones and from other ImmuneACCESS disease sequences. TCRdb applied fastp at Q25 and MiXCR to the public reads, then kept only in-frame beta chains. Under each unique CDR3 protein, matching rows form one entry showing the most common genes and DNA. Clone size and V and J calls follow TCRdb, not the original study. This sample comprises around 140,000 distinct CDR3 sequences, approximately 95% of them detected only once. The ten largest clones capture 0.11% of the sample.

Peripheral blood CD8+ and CD4+ T cells from healthy donors, Susac syndrome patients and multiple sclerosis patients were profiled using high-throughput TCR beta sequencing. Treatment-naive patients with stable or active relapsing-remitting disease fulfilling revised McDonald criteria were used as multiple sclerosis controls. Bulk CD8+ and CD4+ T cells were purified magnetically by negative isolation, whereas CD8+ TEMRA cells were enriched by FACS. Blood was collected in EDTA tubes and processed within 24 hours, with PBMCs isolated through density gradient centrifugation. PBMCs destined for TCR sequencing were cryopreserved in liquid nitrogen and later thawed in a 37 °C water bath. A purity of at least 90% was achieved for sorted or isolated CD4+, CD8+ and CD8+ TEMRA cells. Concerning this clonotype: Its antigen is not yet known. One base away there is no much larger clone; base qualities are not given.

From the cysteine through the phenylalanine, the CDR3 covers 13 amino acids. Only the CDR3 region is kept as DNA, spanning 39 bases read in frame from base 1. As encoded in the germline V gene, CDR1 is SGHDT while CDR2 is YYEEEE. The junction shows trimming of 4 bases on V and 8 bases on J, and the gene matches do not reach 7 bases of it. The specimen sequenced was CD4+ T cells from PBMCs. Here the chain combines TRBV5-6 and TRBJ1-2, with 8 central nucleotides matching TRBD1. The receptor was isolated from a human donor with multiple sclerosis. The DNA sequence is TGTGCCAGCAGCCCCCAGGGGGCAAGGGGCTACACCTTC. Its product reads: CASSPQGARGYTF.